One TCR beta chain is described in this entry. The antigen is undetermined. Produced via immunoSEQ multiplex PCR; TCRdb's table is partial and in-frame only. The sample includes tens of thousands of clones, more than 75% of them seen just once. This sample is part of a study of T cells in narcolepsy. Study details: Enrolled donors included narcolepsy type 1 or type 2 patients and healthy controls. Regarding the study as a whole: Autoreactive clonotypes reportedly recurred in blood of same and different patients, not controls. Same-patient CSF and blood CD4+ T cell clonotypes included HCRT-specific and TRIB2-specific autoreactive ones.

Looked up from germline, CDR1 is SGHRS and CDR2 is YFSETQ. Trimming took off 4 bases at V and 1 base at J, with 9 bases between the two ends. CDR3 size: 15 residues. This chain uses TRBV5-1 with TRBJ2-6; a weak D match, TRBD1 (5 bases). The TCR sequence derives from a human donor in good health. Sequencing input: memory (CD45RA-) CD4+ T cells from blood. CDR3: CASSSRVSGANVLTF. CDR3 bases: TGCGCCAGCAGCAGCAGGGTGTCTGGGGCCAACGTCCTGACTTTC.